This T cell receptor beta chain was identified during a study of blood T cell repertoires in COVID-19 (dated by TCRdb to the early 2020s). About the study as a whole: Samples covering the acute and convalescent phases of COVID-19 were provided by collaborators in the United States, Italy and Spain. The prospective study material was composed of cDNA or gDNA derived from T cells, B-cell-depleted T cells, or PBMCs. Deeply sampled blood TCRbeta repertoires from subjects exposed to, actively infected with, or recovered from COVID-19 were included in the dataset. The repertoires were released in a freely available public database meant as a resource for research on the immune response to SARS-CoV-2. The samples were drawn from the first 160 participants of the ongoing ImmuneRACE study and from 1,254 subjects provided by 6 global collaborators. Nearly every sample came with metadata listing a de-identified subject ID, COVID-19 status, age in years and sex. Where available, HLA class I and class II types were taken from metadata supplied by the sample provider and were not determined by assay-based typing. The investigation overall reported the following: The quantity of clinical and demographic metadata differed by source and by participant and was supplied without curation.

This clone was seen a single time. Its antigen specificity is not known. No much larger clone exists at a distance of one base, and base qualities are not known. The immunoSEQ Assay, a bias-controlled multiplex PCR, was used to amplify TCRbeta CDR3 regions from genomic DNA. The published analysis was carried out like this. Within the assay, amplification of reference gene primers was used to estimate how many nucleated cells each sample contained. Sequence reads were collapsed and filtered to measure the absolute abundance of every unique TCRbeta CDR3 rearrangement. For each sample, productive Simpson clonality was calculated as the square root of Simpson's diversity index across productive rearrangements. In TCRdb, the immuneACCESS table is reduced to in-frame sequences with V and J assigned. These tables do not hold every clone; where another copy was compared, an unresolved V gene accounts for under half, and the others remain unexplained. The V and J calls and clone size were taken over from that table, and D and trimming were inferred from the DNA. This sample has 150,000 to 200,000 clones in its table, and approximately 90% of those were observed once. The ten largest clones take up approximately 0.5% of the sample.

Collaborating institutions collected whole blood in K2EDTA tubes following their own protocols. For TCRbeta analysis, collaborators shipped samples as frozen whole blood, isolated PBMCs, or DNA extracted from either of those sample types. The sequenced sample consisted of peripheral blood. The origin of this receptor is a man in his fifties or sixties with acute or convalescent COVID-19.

The nucleotides are TGTGCCAGTTCGATCGGGGGTTTCGATCAGCCCCAGCATTTT. This yields the protein CASSIGGFDQPQHF. The rearranged chain carries TRBV19 and TRBJ1-5; matching of 5 bases hints at TRBD1 as the D gene. In the germline V gene (reference sequence), CDR1 corresponds to LNHDA and CDR2 to SQIVND. The CDR3 starts with the cysteine, ends with the phenylalanine, and has 14 residues. The kept DNA is CDR3 alone, 42 bases in frame from the first base. V and J are truncated by 8 bases and 5 bases respectively, leaving an intervening sequence of 16 bases.